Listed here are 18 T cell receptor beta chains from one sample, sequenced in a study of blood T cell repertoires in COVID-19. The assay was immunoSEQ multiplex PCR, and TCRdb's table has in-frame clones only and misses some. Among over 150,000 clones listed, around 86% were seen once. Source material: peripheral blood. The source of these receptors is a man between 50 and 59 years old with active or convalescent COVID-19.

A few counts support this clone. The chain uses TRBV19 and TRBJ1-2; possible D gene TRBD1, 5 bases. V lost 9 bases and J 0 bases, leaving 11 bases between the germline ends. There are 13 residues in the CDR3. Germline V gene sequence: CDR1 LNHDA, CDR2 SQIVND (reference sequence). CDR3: CASGTGANYGYTF. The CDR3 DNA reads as TGTGCCAGCGGGACTGGAGCTAACTATGGCTACACCTTC.

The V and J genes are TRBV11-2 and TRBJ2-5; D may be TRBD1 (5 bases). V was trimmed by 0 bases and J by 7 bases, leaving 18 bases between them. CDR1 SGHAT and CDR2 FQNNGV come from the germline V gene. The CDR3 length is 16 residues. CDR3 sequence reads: CASSLDAGSRWGTQYF. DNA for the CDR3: TGTGCCAGCAGCTTAGACGCAGGGTCCCGATGGGGGACCCAGTACTTC.

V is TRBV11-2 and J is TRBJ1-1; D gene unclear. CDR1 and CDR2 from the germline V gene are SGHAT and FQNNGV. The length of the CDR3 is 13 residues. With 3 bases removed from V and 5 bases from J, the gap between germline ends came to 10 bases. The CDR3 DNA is TGTGCCAGCAGCTTGAGACTTGGGACTGAAGCTTTCTTT. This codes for CASSLRLGTEAFF.

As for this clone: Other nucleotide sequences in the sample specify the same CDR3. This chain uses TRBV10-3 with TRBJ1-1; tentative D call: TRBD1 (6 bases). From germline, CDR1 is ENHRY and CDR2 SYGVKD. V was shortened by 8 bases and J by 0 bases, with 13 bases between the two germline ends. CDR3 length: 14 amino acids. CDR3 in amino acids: CAIRLQGMNTEAFF. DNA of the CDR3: TGTGCCATCCGATTACAGGGAATGAACACTGAAGCTTTCTTT.

The CDR3 loop reads CASKTGGGPQHF. The CDR3 nucleotides are TGTGCCAGCAAAACAGGGGGAGGGCCCCAGCATTTT. The rearrangement uses TRBV27 and TRBJ1-5; TRBD1 agrees at 8 bases. Losses at the gene ends were 7 bases for V and 9 bases for J; bases not matched to a gene: 5. The CDR3 is 12 residues long. Per the germline V gene, CDR1 is MNHEY and CDR2 is SMNVEV (reference sequence).

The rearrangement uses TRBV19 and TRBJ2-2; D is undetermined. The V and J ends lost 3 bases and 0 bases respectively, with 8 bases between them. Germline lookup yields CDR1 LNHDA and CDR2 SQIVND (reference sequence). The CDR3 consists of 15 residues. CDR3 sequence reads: CASSIGSANTGELFF. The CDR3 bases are TGTGCCAGTAGTATTGGAAGCGCGAACACCGGGGAGCTGTTTTTT.

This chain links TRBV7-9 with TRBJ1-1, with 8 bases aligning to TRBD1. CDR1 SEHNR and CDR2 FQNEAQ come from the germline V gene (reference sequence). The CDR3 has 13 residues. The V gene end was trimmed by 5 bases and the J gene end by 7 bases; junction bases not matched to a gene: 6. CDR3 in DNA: TGTGCCAGCAGCCCCGGACAGGGAAATGAAGCTTTCTTT. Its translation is CASSPGQGNEAFF. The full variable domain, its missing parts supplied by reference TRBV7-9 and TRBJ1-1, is DTGVSQNPRHKITKRGQNVTFRCDPISEHNRLYWYRQTLGQGPEFLTYFQNEAQLEKSRLLSDRFSAERPKGSFSTLEIQRTEQGDSAMYLCASSPGQGNEAFFGQGTRLTVV.

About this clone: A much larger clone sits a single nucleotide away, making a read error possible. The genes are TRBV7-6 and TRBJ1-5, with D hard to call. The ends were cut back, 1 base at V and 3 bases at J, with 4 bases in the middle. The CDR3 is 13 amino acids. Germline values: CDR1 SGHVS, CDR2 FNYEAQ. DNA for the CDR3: TGTGCCAGCAGCTTAGGGCCCAATCAGCCCCAGCATTTT. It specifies CASSLGPNQPQHF.

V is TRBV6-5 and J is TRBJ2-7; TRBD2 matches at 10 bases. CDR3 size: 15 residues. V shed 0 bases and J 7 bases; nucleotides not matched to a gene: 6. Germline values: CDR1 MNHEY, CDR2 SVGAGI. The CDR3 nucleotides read TGTGCCAGCAGTTACTCTACTAGCGGGGCTTGGGAGCAGTACTTC. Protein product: CASSYSTSGAWEQYF.

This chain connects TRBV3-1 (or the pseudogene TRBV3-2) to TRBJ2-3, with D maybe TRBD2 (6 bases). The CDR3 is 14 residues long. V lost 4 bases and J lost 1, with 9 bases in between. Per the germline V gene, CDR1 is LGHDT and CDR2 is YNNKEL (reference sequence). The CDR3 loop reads CASSPSVGTDTQYF. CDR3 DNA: TGTGCCAGCAGCCCTAGCGTCGGCACAGATACGCAGTATTTT.

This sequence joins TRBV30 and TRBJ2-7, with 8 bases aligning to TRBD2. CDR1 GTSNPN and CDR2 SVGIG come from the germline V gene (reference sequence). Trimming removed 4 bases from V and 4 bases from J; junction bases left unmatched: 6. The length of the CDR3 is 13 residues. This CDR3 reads CAWTGLAAYEQYF. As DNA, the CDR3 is TGTGCCTGGACCGGACTAGCTGCATACGAGCAGTACTTC.

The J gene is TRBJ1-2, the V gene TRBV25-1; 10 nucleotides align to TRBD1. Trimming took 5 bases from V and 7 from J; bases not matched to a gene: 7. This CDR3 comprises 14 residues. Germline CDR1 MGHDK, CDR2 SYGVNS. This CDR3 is CASSSWTGGGGYTF. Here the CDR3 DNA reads TGTGCCAGCAGTTCATGGACAGGGGGAGGTGGCTACACCTTC.

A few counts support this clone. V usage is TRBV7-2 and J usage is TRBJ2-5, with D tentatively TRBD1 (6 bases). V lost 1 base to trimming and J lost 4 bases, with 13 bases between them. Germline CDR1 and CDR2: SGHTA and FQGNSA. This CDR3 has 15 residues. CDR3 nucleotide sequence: TGTGCCAGCAGCTTAGGGTTAGGGGGATCAGAGACCCAGTACTTC. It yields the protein CASSLGLGGSETQYF. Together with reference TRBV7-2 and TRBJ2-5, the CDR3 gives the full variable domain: GAGVSQSPSNKVTEKGKDVELRCDPISGHTALYWYRQSLGQGLEFLIYFQGNSAPDKSGLPSDRFSAERTGGSVSTLTIQRTQQEDSAVYLCASSLGLGGSETQYFGPGTRLLVL.

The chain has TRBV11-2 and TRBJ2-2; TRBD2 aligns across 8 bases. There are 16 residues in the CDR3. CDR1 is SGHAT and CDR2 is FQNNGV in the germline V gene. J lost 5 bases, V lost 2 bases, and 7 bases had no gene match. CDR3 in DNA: TGTGCCAGCAGCTTAAGCATCACGGGGGGGACCGGGGAGCTGTTTTTT. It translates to CASSLSITGGTGELFF.

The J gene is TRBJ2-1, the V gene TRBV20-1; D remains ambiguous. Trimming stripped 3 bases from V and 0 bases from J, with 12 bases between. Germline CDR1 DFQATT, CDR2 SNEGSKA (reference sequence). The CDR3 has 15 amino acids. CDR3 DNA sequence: TGCAGTGCTAGTATGTCGGGTGGCTCCTACAATGAGCAGTTCTTC. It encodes CSASMSGGSYNEQFF.

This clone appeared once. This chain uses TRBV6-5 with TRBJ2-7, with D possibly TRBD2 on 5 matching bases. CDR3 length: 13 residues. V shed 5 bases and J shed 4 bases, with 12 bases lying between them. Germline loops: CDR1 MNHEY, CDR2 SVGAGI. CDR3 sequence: CASSPIGVYEQYF. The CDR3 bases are TGTGCCAGCAGTCCTATCGGGGTTTACGAGCAGTACTTC.

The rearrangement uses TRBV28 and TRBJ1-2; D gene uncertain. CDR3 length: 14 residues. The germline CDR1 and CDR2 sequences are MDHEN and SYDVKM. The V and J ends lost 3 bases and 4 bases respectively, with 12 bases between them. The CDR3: CASSFHGGSYGYTF. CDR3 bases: TGTGCCAGCAGTTTTCACGGCGGAAGCTATGGCTACACCTTC.

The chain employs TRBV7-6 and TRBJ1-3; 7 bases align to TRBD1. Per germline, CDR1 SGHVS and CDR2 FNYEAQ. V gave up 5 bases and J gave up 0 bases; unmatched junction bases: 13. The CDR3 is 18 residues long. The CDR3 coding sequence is TGTGCCAGCAGCGACTGGAGCCGGGACAGAAGCTCTGGAAACACCATATATTTT. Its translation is CASSDWSRDRSSGNTIYF.